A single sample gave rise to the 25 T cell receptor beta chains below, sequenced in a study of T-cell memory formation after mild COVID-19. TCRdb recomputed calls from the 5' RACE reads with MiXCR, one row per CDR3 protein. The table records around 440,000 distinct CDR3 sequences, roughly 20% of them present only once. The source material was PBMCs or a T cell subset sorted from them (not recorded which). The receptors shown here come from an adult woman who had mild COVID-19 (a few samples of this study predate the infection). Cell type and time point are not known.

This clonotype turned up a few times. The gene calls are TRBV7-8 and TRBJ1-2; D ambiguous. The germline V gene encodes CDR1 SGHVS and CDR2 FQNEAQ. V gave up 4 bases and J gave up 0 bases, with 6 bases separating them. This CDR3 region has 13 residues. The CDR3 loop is CASSSAANYGYTF. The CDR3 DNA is TGTGCCAGCAGCTCAGCAGCTAACTATGGCTACACCTTC.

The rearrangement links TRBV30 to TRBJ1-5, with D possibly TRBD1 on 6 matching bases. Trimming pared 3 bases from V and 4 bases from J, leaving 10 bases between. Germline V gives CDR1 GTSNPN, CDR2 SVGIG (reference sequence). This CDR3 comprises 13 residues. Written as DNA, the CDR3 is TGTGCCTGGAGCCTACAGGGAAATCAGCCCCAGCATTTT. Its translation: CAWSLQGNQPQHF.

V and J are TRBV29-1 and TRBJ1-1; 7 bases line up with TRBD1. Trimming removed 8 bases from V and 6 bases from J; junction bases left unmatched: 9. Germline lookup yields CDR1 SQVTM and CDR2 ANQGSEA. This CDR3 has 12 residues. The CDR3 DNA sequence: TGCAGCACACGATCGGGACAGCCTGAAGCTTTCTTT. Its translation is CSTRSGQPEAFF.

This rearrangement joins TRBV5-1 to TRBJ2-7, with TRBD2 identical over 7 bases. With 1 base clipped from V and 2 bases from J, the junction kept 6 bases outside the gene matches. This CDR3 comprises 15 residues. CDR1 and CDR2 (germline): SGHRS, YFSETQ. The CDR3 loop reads CASSLQSGGTYEQYF. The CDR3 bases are TGCGCCAGCAGCTTGCAGTCGGGGGGAACCTACGAGCAGTACTTC.

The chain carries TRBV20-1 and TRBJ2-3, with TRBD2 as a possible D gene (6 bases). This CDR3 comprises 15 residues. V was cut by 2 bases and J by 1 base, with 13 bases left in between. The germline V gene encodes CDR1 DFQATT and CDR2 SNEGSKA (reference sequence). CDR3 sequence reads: CSARPRGPGTDTQYF. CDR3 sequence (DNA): TGCAGTGCTAGACCGCGGGGTCCAGGCACAGATACGCAGTATTTT.

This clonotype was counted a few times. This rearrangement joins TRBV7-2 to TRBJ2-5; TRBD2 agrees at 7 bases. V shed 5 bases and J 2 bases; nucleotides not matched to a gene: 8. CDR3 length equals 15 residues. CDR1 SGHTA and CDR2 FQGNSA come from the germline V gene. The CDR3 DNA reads TGTGCCAGCAGCCGCGGGACTACAATACAAGAGACCCAGTACTTC. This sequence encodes CASSRGTTIQETQYF.

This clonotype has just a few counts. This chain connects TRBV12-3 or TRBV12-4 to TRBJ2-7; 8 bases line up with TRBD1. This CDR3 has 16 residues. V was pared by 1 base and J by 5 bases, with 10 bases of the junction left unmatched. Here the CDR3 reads CASSLGGFAGGHEQYF. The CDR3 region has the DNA TGTGCCAGCAGTTTAGGGGGGTTTGCAGGGGGCCACGAGCAGTACTTC.

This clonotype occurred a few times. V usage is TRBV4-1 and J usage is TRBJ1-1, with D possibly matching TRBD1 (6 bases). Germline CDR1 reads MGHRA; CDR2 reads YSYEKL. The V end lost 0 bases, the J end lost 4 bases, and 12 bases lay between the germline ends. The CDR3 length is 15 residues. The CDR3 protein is CASSQDNTGRTEAFF. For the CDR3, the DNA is TGCGCCAGCAGCCAAGATAATACAGGGCGCACTGAAGCTTTCTTT.

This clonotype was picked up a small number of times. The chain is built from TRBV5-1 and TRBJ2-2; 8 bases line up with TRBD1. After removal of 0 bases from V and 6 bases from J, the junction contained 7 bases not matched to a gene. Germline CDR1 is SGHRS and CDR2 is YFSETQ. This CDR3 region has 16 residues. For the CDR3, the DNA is TGCGCCAGCAGCTTGGGTGGACAGGGTCGTCCCGGGGAGCTGTTTTTT. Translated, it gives CASSLGGQGRPGELFF. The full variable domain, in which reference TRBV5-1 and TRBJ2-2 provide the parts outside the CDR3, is KAGVTQTPRYLIKTRGQQVTLSCSPISGHRSVSWYQQTPGQGLQFLFEYFSETQRNKGNFPGRFSGRQFSNSRSEMNVSTLELGDSALYLCASSLGGQGRPGELFFGEGSRLTVL.

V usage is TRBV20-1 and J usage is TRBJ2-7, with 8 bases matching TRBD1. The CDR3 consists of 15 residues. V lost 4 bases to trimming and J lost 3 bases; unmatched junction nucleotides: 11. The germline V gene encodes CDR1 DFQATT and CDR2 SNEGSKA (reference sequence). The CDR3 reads CSANTPDRDFYEQYF. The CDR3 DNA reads TGCAGTGCTAATACCCCGGACAGGGACTTCTACGAGCAGTACTTC.

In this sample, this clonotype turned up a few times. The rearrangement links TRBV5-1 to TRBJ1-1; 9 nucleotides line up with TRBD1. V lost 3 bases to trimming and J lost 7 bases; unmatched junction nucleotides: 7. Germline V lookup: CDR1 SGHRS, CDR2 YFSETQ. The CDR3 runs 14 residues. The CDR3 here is CASSSRTGAYEAFF. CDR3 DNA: TGCGCCAGCAGCTCTCGGACAGGGGCGTATGAAGCTTTCTTT.

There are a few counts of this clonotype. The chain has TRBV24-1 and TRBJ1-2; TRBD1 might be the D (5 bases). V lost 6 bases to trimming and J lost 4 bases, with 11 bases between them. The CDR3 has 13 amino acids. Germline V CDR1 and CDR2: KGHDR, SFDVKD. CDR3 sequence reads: CATSYGQGYGYTF. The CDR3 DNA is TGTGCCACCAGTTACGGCCAGGGCTATGGCTACACCTTC.

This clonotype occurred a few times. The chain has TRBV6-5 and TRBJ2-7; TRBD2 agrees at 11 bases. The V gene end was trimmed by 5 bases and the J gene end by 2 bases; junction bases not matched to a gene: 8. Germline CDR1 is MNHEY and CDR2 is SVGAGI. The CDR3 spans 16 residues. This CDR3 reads CASSLPTTSGAYEQYF. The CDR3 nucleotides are TGTGCCAGCAGTCTCCCGACGACTAGCGGGGCCTACGAGCAGTACTTC.

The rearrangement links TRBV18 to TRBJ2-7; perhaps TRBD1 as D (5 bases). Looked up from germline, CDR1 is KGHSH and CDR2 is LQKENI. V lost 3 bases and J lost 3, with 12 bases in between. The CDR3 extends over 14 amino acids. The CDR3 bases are TGTGCCAGCTCACCTGCAGGGAACTTCTACGAGCAGTACTTC. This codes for CASSPAGNFYEQYF.

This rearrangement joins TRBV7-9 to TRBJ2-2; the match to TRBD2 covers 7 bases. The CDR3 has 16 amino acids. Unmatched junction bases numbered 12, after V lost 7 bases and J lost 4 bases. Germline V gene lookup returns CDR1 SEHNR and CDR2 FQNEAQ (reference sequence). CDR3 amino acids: CASTLAAQGLTGELFF. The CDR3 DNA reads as TGTGCCAGCACCCTAGCGGCCCAAGGCCTCACCGGGGAGCTGTTTTTT.

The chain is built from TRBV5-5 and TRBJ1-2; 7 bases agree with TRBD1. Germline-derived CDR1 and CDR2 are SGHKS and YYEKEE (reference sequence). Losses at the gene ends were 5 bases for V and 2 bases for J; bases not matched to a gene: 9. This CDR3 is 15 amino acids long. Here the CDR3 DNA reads TGTGCCAGCAGTTTCGCGGTGACAGGGAACTATGGCTACACCTTC. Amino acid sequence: CASSFAVTGNYGYTF. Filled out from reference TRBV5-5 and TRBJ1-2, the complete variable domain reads DAGVTQSPTHLIKTRGQQVTLRCSPISGHKSVSWYQQVLGQGPQFIFQYYEKEERGRGNFPDRFSARQFPNYSSELNVNALLLGDSALYLCASSFAVTGNYGYTFGSGTRLTVV.

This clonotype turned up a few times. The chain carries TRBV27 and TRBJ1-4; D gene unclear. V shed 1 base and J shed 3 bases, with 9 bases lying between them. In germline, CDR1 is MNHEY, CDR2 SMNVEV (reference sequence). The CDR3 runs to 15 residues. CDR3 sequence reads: CASSLLGSANEKLFF. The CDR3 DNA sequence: TGTGCCAGCAGTTTATTAGGGTCAGCTAATGAAAAACTGTTTTTT.

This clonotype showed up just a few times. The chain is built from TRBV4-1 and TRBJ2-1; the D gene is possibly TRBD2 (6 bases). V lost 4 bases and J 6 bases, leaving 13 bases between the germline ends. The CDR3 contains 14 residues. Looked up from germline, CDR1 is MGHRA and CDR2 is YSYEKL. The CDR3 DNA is TGCGCCAGCAGCCTTTCCTTTAGCGGCAATGAGCAGTTCTTC. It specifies CASSLSFSGNEQFF.

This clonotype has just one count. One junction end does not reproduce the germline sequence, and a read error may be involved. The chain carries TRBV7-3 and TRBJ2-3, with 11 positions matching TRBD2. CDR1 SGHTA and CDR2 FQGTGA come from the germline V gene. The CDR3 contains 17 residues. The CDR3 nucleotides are TGTGCCAGCAGCCCAGGCGGCCTAGCGGGAGGTTCAGATACGGAGTATTTT. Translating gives CASSPGGLAGGSDTEYF.

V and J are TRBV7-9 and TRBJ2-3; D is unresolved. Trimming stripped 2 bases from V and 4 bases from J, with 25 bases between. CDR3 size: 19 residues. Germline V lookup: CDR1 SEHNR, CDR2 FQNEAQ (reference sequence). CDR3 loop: CASSLRPRAPPLVPDTQYF. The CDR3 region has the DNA TGTGCCAGCAGCTTAAGGCCCCGGGCCCCACCCCTTGTTCCAGATACGCAGTATTTT.

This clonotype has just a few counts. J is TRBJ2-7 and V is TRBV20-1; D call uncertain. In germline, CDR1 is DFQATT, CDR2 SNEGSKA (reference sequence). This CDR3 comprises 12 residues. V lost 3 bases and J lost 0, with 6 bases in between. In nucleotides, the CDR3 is TGCAGTGCTAGGTGGAGCTCCTACGAGCAGTACTTC. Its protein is CSARWSSYEQYF.

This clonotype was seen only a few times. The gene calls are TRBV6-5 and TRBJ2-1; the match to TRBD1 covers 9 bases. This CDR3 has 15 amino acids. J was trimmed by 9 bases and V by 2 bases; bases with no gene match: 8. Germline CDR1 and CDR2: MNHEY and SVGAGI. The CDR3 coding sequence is TGTGCCAGCAGTTACCGACCAACAGGGGGCATTGAGCAGTTCTTC. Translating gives CASSYRPTGGIEQFF.

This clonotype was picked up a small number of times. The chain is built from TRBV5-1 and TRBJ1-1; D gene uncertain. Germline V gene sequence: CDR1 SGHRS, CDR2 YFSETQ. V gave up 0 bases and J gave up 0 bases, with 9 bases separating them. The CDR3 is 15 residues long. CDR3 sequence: CASSLVADMNTEAFF. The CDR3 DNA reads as TGCGCCAGCAGCTTGGTCGCAGACATGAACACTGAAGCTTTCTTT.

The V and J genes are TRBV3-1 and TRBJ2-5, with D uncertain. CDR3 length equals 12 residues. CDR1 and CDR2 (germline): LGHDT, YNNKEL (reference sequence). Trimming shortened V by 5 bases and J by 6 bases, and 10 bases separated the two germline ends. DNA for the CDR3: TGTGCCAGCAGCGGGTTTGAGAAGACCCAGTACTTC. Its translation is CASSGFEKTQYF.

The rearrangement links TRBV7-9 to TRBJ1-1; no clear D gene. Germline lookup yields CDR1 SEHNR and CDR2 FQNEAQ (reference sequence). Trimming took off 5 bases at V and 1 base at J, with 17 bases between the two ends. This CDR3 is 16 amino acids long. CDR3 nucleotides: TGTGCCAGCAGCCCCCGGCAATGGGTTACGAACACTGAAGCTTTCTTT. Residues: CASSPRQWVTNTEAFF. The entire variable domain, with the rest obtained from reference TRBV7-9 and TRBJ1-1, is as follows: DTGVSQNPRHKITKRGQNVTFRCDPISEHNRLYWYRQTLGQGPEFLTYFQNEAQLEKSRLLSDRFSAERPKGSFSTLEIQRTEQGDSAMYLCASSPRQWVTNTEAFFGQGTRLTVV.